The 14 T cell receptor beta chains in this list originate from one sample, sequenced in a study of OX40 agonist ivuxolimab in advanced cancers. The assay was immunoSEQ multiplex PCR, and TCRdb's table has in-frame clones only and misses some. The sample comprises tens of thousands of clones, about 88% of which are singletons, and 3.5% to 4.5% rests with the top ten. Here the sequenced sample was CD4+ or CD8+ T cells sorted from blood, taken in a trial of the OX40 agonist ivuxolimab. These receptors all come from an adult with an advanced solid tumor such as melanoma, head and neck, liver or kidney cancer.

The J gene is TRBJ2-7, the V gene TRBV10-3, with 9 bases aligning to TRBD1. Trimming at V came to 6 bases and at J to 0 bases, leaving 3 bases not matched to a gene. The CDR3 contains 14 residues. CDR1 and CDR2 (germline): ENHRY, SYGVKD. CDR3 nucleotide sequence: TGTGCCATCAGGCCGGGACAGGGCTCCTACGAGCAGTACTTC. This sequence encodes CAIRPGQGSYEQYF.

V usage is TRBV7-9 and J usage is TRBJ2-3; 12 bases fit TRBD2. The trim removed 3 bases at V and 2 bases at J, leaving 3 bases unmatched. Germline lookup yields CDR1 SEHNR and CDR2 FQNEAQ (reference sequence). The CDR3 totals 16 residues. CDR3 in amino acids: CASSFTSGGPTDTQYF. In DNA, the CDR3 is TGTGCCAGCAGCTTCACTAGCGGGGGGCCCACAGATACGCAGTATTTT.

The chain carries TRBV28 and TRBJ1-1; TRBD1 matches at 8 bases. This CDR3 has 14 amino acids. V gave up 4 bases and J gave up 4 bases; unmatched junction bases: 5. Looked up from germline, CDR1 is MDHEN and CDR2 is SYDVKM. The CDR3 protein is CASSYQGAGTEAFF. CDR3 coding DNA: TGTGCCAGCAGTTACCAGGGGGCAGGCACTGAAGCTTTCTTT. The entire variable domain, with the rest obtained from reference TRBV28 and TRBJ1-1, is as follows: DVKVTQSSRYLVKRTGEKVFLECVQDMDHENMFWYRQDPGLGLRLIYFSYDVKMKEKGDIPEGYSVSREKKERFSLILESASTNQTSMYLCASSYQGAGTEAFFGQGTRLTVV.

The chain has TRBV28 and TRBJ2-7; 9 nucleotides match TRBD1. With 3 bases clipped from V and 3 bases from J, the junction kept 12 bases outside the gene matches. CDR3 length equals 17 residues. Germline lookup yields CDR1 MDHEN and CDR2 SYDVKM. The CDR3 reads CASSFPRGGTGFYEQYF. The CDR3 DNA sequence: TGTGCCAGCAGTTTTCCCCGCGGTGGGACAGGGTTCTACGAGCAGTACTTC.

The count of this clone is one. V and J are TRBV6-1 and TRBJ2-1; no clear D gene. The V end was cut by 1 base, the J end by 10 bases, with 14 bases between. Looked up from germline, CDR1 is MNHNS and CDR2 is SASEGT. CDR3 length: 14 amino acids. Here the CDR3 reads CASSEGRSYGEQFF. The CDR3 nucleotides are TGTGCCAGCAGTGAAGGGAGAAGCTACGGCGAGCAGTTCTTC.

The chain joins TRBV5-1 to TRBJ2-3, with D unclear. Trimming shortened V by 4 bases and J by 1 base, and 7 bases separated the two germline ends. This CDR3 is built from 13 residues. Germline values: CDR1 SGHRS, CDR2 YFSETQ. The CDR3 DNA is TGCGCCAGCAGCCCCTCTCGCACAGATACGCAGTATTTT. It specifies CASSPSRTDTQYF.

The count of this clone is one. The CDR3: CASSVPRYPYNGYTF. CDR3 DNA sequence: TGTGCCAGTAGTGTACCGCGCTATCCCTATAATGGCTACACCTTC. The V call is TRBV19, the J call TRBJ1-2, with no clear D. Deletions cut 5 bases from V and 6 bases from J, with 19 bases between. The CDR3 has 15 amino acids. Germline V CDR1 and CDR2: LNHDA, SQIVND (reference sequence).

The rearrangement joins TRBV12-5 to TRBJ2-5, with no clear D. Trimming removed 3 bases from V and 4 bases from J, with 9 bases in between. The CDR3 runs to 13 residues. Germline CDR1 reads LGHNT; CDR2 reads FRNRAP. CDR3 in DNA: TGTGCTAGTGGTTTCGGTATCGGAGAGACCCAGTACTTC. The encoded protein is CASGFGIGETQYF.

This clone was picked up a small number of times. The chain uses TRBV5-1 and TRBJ2-1; D call uncertain. Trimming left V 0 bases short and J 9 bases short, with 13 bases between. Germline V gene data show CDR1 as SGHRS and CDR2 as YFSETQ. This CDR3 spans 14 amino acids. CDR3 protein: CASSLDGSTTEQFF. In nucleotides, the CDR3 is TGCGCCAGCAGCTTGGACGGAAGTACAACTGAGCAGTTCTTC.

This chain uses TRBV11-2 with TRBJ2-1; D possibly corresponds to TRBD2 (6 bases). CDR1 SGHAT and CDR2 FQNNGV come from the germline V gene. There are 16 residues in the CDR3. The V end was cut by 1 base, the J end by 4 bases, with 14 bases between. The CDR3: CASSLVPGSGYNEQFF. The CDR3 coding sequence is TGTGCCAGCAGCTTAGTACCCGGGAGCGGTTACAATGAGCAGTTCTTC.

The chain has TRBV19 and TRBJ2-3, with D perhaps TRBD1 or TRBD2 (5 bases each). CDR1 and CDR2 from the germline V gene are LNHDA and SQIVND (reference sequence). The V and J ends lost 3 bases and 4 bases respectively, with 11 bases between them. The CDR3 consists of 14 residues. This CDR3 reads CASSIGAGPDTQYF. The CDR3 bases are TGTGCCAGTAGTATCGGGGCGGGCCCAGATACGCAGTATTTT.

This chain joins TRBV6-7 and TRBJ2-1; 10 nucleotides align to TRBD1. TRBV6-7 is an open reading frame, and its role is uncertain. The length of the CDR3 is 16 residues. The V and J ends lost 6 bases and 10 bases, in that order; junction bases with no gene match: 15. The CDR3 region has the DNA TGTGCCAGCAGCGCAGGCAGGAGGGACAGGGGTCGGGAGCAGTTCTTC. Translating gives CASSAGRRDRGREQFF.

The chain links TRBV5-1 to TRBJ2-1; no definite D call. This CDR3 region has 13 residues. V lost 4 bases, J lost 3 bases, and 8 bases lay in between. Germline CDR1 and CDR2: SGHRS and YFSETQ. The CDR3 nucleotides read TGCGCCAGCAGCACGTTACGCTACAATGAGCAGTTCTTC. It yields the protein CASSTLRYNEQFF.

The V gene is TRBV15, the J gene TRBJ2-7; 10 positions match TRBD1. Trimming at V came to 1 base and at J to 5 bases, leaving 2 bases not matched to a gene. The germline V gene encodes CDR1 LNHNV and CDR2 YYDKDF (reference sequence). The CDR3 length is 14 residues. The CDR3 DNA is TGTGCCACCAGCAGAGGGGACAGGGGCAACGAGCAGTACTTC. It codes for CATSRGDRGNEQYF.